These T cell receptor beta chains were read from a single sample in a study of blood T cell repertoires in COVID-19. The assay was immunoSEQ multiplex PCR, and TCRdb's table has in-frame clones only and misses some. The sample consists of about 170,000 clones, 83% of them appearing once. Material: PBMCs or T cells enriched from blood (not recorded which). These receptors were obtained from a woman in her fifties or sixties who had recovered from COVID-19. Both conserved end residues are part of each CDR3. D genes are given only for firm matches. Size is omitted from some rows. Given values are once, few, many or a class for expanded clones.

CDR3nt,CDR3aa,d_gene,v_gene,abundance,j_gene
TGTGCCAGCAGTTTCAAGGCACAGGGGTGGGGCTATGGCTACACCTTC,CASSFKAQGWGYGYTF,TRBD1,TRBV27,-,TRBJ1-2
TGTGCCAGCCTGAGGGACAGGGGGAATCAGCCCCAGCATTTT,CASLRDRGNQPQHF,TRBD1,TRBV6-5,once,TRBJ1-5
TGTGCCAGTAGTCCCGCCCCACAGGGGCCGACTGAAGCTTTCTTT,CASSPAPQGPTEAFF,TRBD1,TRBV19,-,TRBJ1-1
TGTGCCAGCAGTAGAGAATCGAGAACTGAAGCTTTCTTT,CASSRESRTEAFF,-,TRBV2,-,TRBJ1-1
TGTGCCAGCAGTCAGGGACAGGGCGGGTTAGGCAATCAGCCCCAGCATTTT,CASSQGQGGLGNQPQHF,TRBD1,TRBV28,-,TRBJ1-5
TGTGCAGGGGATACTGGGGGCCCTAAAGCTTTCTTT,CAGDTGGPKAFF,-,TRBV2,once,TRBJ1-1
TGTGCCAGCAGCCGACTAGGCCCAGGGGAGACCCAGTACTTC,CASSRLGPGETQYF,-,TRBV6-2/TRBV6-3,few,TRBJ2-5
TGTGCCAGCAGTTCCACAGGGTCATGGGGCTACACCTTC,CASSSTGSWGYTF,-,TRBV27,-,TRBJ1-2
TGTGCCAGCAGTTACCAAACCGGGACAGTTAATTCACCCCTCCACTTT,CASSYQTGTVNSPLHF,TRBD1,TRBV6-5,-,TRBJ1-6
TGTGCCTGGAGCGGTGATTCCAATCAGCCCCAGCATTTT,CAWSGDSNQPQHF,-,TRBV30,few,TRBJ1-5
TGTGCCAGCAGTGAAGCACAAGTAGCGGGGTGGAAAGAGACCCAGTACTTC,CASSEAQVAGWKETQYF,TRBD2,TRBV6-1,-,TRBJ2-5
TGTGCCAGTATCCGGGACATCGGTGAAGCTTTCTTT,CASIRDIGEAFF,-,TRBV19,-,TRBJ1-1
TGTGCCAGCAGCCAAGAGGTTTACGGCTATGGCTACACCTTC,CASSQEVYGYGYTF,-,TRBV14,-,TRBJ1-2
TGTGCCAGCAGCCTCTATGGAGGGAGCACCGAAAAACTGTTTTTT,CASSLYGGSTEKLFF,-,TRBV28,-,TRBJ1-4
TGCAGCGCCTGGGGCCTATTCGACTCTGGAAACACCATATATTTT,CSAWGLFDSGNTIYF,-,TRBV29-1,-,TRBJ1-3
TGTGCCAGCAGTTGGGGGGGGGCAGATACGCAGTATTTT,CASSWGGADTQYF,TRBD2,TRBV6-2/TRBV6-3,once,TRBJ2-3
TGCGCCAGCAGTGATTCCTACGGGGTCACTGAAGCTTTCTTT,CASSDSYGVTEAFF,-,TRBV10-1,-,TRBJ1-1
TGTGCCAGCAGCCAAGGAGCTCTTTATGGCTACACCTTC,CASSQGALYGYTF,-,TRBV14,-,TRBJ1-2
TGTGCCAGCAGCCTTGGGGGGGCGGGGACCACTGAAGCTTTCTTT,CASSLGGAGTTEAFF,-,TRBV7-2,-,TRBJ1-1
TGTGCCAGCAGTGACTGGGTTCGCGTCAGGTTACAGAGCAATCAGCCCCAGCATTTT,CASSDWVRVRLQSNQPQHF,-,TRBV2,-,TRBJ1-5
TGTGCCAGCAGGAGACAGGGAGGCAATCAGCCCCAGCATTTT,CASRRQGGNQPQHF,TRBD1,TRBV28,-,TRBJ1-5
TGTGCCAGCAGGGGGGGGATAGCTAACTATGGCTACACCTTC,CASRGGIANYGYTF,-,TRBV25-1,-,TRBJ1-2
TGTGCCAGCAACAGAGATACGCAGTATTTT,CASNRDTQYF,-,TRBV28,once,TRBJ2-3
TGCAGCGCCTACGGACTAGCGGAGTACAATGAGCAGTTCTTC,CSAYGLAEYNEQFF,TRBD2,TRBV29-1,-,TRBJ2-1
TGTGCCAGCAGCTTAGATAGTGGTGTCGGGGAGCTGTTTTTT,CASSLDSGVGELFF,-,TRBV11-3,-,TRBJ2-2
TGTGCCAGCAGTTTAACAGGTCTGTCAGCAACTAATGAAAAACTGTTTTTT,CASSLTGLSATNEKLFF,-,TRBV28,few,TRBJ1-4
TGTGCCAGCAGCTATTCACACGGAAACACCATATATTTT,CASSYSHGNTIYF,-,TRBV5-6,-,TRBJ1-3
TGTGCCAGCAGTACAGGACAGGGTACTAATGAAAAACTGTTTTTT,CASSTGQGTNEKLFF,TRBD1,TRBV28,once,TRBJ1-4
TGTGCCTGGAACGCTATAGCTGGAAACACCATATATTTT,CAWNAIAGNTIYF,-,TRBV30,-,TRBJ1-3
TGTGCCACCAGTGACCCCGGGGGGGCGCGGCAGACCCAGTACTTC,CATSDPGGARQTQYF,TRBD2,TRBV24-1,-,TRBJ2-5
TGTGCCAGTAGTATAGGCACAGGGGCAGATACGCAGTATTTT,CASSIGTGADTQYF,TRBD1,TRBV19,-,TRBJ2-3
TGTGCCAGCAGCTTTTTGGGAGGACGAGAGACCCAGTACTTC,CASSFLGGRETQYF,-,TRBV5-5,-,TRBJ2-5
TGTGCCAGCTCACCACCGTCGGGGGGCGACAATGAGCAGTTCTTC,CASSPPSGGDNEQFF,-,TRBV18,-,TRBJ2-1
TGTGCCAGCGAGAGACTCACAGATACGCAGTATTTT,CASERLTDTQYF,-,TRBV7-9,-,TRBJ2-3
TGTGCCAGCAGCTTCGGCGGGGAGCTGTTTTTT,CASSFGGELFF,-,TRBV5-5,-,TRBJ2-2
TGTGCCAGTAGTATAGGGGGGGAGCTGAATGAAGCTTTCTTT,CASSIGGELNEAFF,-,TRBV19,-,TRBJ1-1
TGTGCCAGCAGTCTTACCCCGACAGGGGGGAACTATGGCTACACCTTC,CASSLTPTGGNYGYTF,TRBD1,TRBV2,once,TRBJ1-2
TGTGCCAGTAGTCAGGGAGGACTGACTGAAGCTTTCTTT,CASSQGGLTEAFF,-,TRBV19,-,TRBJ1-1
TGTGCCAGCAGCCCAGGGCCTGGGCGGACCCAGTACTTC,CASSPGPGRTQYF,-,TRBV7-2,once,TRBJ2-5
TGTGCCTGGAGTAATGACGGGACAGGGGATCAGCCCCAGCATTTT,CAWSNDGTGDQPQHF,TRBD1,TRBV30,-,TRBJ1-5
TGTGCCAGCAGTCGGTTCCCGGGACTCCGAAGCACAGATACGCAGTATTTT,CASSRFPGLRSTDTQYF,-,TRBV6-2/TRBV6-3,-,TRBJ2-3
TGTGCCAGCAGCGACCAGCTAAGCGGAGCTTTCTTT,CASSDQLSGAFF,-,TRBV7-9,-,TRBJ1-1
TGCAGCGGATCCCAGGGGGGCCGGAGTACTGGCTACACCTTC,CSGSQGGRSTGYTF,TRBD1,TRBV29-1,-,TRBJ1-2
TGTGCCAGCACCCTAGAGGGACAGCCGTATCAGCCCCAGCATTTT,CASTLEGQPYQPQHF,TRBD1,TRBV7-2,-,TRBJ1-5
TGTGCCAGCAGCTTACTGTCTAGCGGATACAATGAGCAGTTCTTC,CASSLLSSGYNEQFF,TRBD2,TRBV11-2,-,TRBJ2-1
TGTGCCAGCAGCATCTGGACAGGGAAGGGCACTGAAGCTTTCTTT,CASSIWTGKGTEAFF,TRBD1,TRBV7-2,-,TRBJ1-1
TGTGCCAGCAGCCGCCTGGTATCGGGCACCGGGGAGCTGTTTTTT,CASSRLVSGTGELFF,-,TRBV3-1/TRBV3-2,-,TRBJ2-2
TGTGCCAGCAGCAAACCGGGACAGGGGGTGGATACGCAGTATTTT,CASSKPGQGVDTQYF,TRBD1,TRBV28,once,TRBJ2-3
TGTGCCAGCAGATTACAGGGGGCGAGAGGAGATACGCAGTATTTT,CASRLQGARGDTQYF,TRBD1,TRBV6-5,-,TRBJ2-3
TGTGCCAGTAGTACGCAGGGGGACTATGGCTACACCTTC,CASSTQGDYGYTF,TRBD1,TRBV19,-,TRBJ1-2
TGTGCCAGTAGACCCGGGACTGAAGCCGGGGAGCTGTTTTTT,CASRPGTEAGELFF,-,TRBV19,many,TRBJ2-2
TGTGCCAGCAGTGAAAATGCAGGGAATCAGCCCCAGCATTTT,CASSENAGNQPQHF,-,TRBV6-1,-,TRBJ1-5